These 7 T cell receptor beta chains came from one sample sequenced in a study of cytomegalovirus exposure and HLA in healthy donors. PCR primers comprised 60 Vbeta and 13 Jbeta primers. Profiling relied on immunoSEQ multiplex PCR, and the TCRdb table lists in-frame clones only, not all of them. The repertoire shows around 130,000 clones; the top ten hold 1.5% to 1.7%. Material: PBMCs. These receptors all come from a middle-aged woman in good health and CMV-seronegative.

The V call is TRBV6-1, the J call TRBJ2-1; D perhaps matches TRBD2 (7 bases). CDR1 is MNHNS, CDR2 SASEGT, per germline. The CDR3 extends over 18 amino acids. Trimming stripped 2 bases from V and 0 bases from J, with 17 bases between. In nucleotides, the CDR3 is TGTGCCAGCAGTGAAAGGGGGAGGGGCTGGAGCTCCTACAATGAGCAGTTCTTC. Encoded protein: CASSERGRGWSSYNEQFF.

The chain carries TRBV18 and TRBJ1-2; 11 bases are shared with TRBD1. After removal of 3 bases from V and 7 bases from J, the junction contained 7 bases not matched to a gene. CDR1 and CDR2 from the germline V gene are KGHSH and LQKENI. This CDR3 is built from 15 residues. CDR3 sequence: CASSPDRDRGAGYTF. DNA for the CDR3: TGTGCCAGCTCACCGGACCGGGACAGGGGGGCTGGCTACACCTTC.

This chain connects TRBV7-2 to TRBJ1-6; 7 bases align to TRBD1. The trim removed 2 bases at V and 9 bases at J, leaving 4 bases unmatched. The CDR3 contains 14 residues. CDR1 SGHTA and CDR2 FQGNSA come from the germline V gene. CDR3 coding DNA: TGTGCCAGCAGCTTATTAGGGGGCACTTCACCCCTCCACTTT. Amino acids: CASSLLGGTSPLHF.

The CDR3 here is CASSLTRDTEAFF. The CDR3 nucleotides read TGTGCCAGCAGCCTAACGCGGGACACTGAAGCTTTCTTT. The chain links TRBV4-2 to TRBJ1-1; D is unresolved. Trimming stripped 4 bases from V and 3 bases from J, with 9 bases between. This CDR3 comprises 13 residues. Germline assignment: CDR1 LGHNA and CDR2 YNFKEQ.

This sequence joins TRBV7-2 and TRBJ1-4; D remains ambiguous. The V and J ends lost 1 base and 5 bases respectively, with 11 bases between them. The germline V gene has CDR1 SGHTA and CDR2 FQGNSA. The CDR3 is 15 amino acids. CDR3 coding DNA: TGTGCCAGCAGCTTAGGCGGCCGCTACAATGAAAAACTGTTTTTT. This gives the protein CASSLGGRYNEKLFF.

The chain is built from TRBV9 and TRBJ1-4, with D possibly being TRBD1 (5 bases). CDR1 SGDLS and CDR2 YYNGEE come from the germline V gene. Trimming left V 4 bases short and J 4 bases short, with 14 bases between. CDR3 length equals 15 residues. This CDR3 is CASSSLGGNNEKLFF. The DNA for the CDR3 is TGTGCCAGCAGCTCCCTCGGGGGGAATAATGAAAAACTGTTTTTT.

This rearrangement joins TRBV28 to TRBJ1-5; D remains ambiguous. The CDR3 is 15 residues long. Germline V CDR1 and CDR2: MDHEN, SYDVKM. V was trimmed by 4 bases and J by 6 bases, leaving 16 bases between them. CDR3 nucleotide sequence: TGTGCCAGCAGTTCCCCCGCGTGGGCCATTCAGCCCCAGCATTTT. This codes for CASSSPAWAIQPQHF.